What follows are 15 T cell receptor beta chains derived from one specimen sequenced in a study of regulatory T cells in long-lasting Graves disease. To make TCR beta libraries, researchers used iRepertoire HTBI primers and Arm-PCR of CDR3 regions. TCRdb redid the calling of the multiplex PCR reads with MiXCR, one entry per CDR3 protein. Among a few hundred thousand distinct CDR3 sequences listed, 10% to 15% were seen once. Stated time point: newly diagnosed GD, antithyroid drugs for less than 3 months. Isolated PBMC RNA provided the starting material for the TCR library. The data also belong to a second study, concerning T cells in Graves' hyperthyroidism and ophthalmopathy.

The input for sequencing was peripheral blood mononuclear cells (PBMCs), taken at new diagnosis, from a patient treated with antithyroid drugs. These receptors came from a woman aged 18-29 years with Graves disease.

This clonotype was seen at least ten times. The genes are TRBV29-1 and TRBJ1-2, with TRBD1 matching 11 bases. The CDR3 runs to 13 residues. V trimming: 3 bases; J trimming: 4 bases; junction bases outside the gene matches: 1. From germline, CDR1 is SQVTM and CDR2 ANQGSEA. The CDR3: CSVEGQGVYGYTF. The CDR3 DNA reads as TGCAGCGTTGAGGGACAGGGGGTCTATGGCTACACCTTC.

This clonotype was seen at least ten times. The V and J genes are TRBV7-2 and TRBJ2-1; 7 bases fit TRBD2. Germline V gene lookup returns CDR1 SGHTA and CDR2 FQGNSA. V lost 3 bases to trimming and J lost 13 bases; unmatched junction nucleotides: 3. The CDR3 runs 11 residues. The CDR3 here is CASSFGLDQFF. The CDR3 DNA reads TGTGCCAGCAGCTTCGGACTAGACCAGTTCTTC.

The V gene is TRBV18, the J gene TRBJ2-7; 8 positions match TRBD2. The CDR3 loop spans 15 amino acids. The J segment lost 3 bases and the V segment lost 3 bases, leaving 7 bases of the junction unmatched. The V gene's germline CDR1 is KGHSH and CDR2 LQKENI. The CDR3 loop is CASSPYKTSVYEQYF. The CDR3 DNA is TGTGCCAGCTCACCCTATAAGACTAGCGTCTACGAGCAGTACTTC.

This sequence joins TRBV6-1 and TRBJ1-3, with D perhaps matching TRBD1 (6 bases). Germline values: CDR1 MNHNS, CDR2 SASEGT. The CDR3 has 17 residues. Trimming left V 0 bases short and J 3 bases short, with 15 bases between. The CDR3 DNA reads TGTGCCAGCAGTGAAGCGCTTCGAGGGGGTTATGGAAACACCATATATTTT. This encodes CASSEALRGGYGNTIYF.

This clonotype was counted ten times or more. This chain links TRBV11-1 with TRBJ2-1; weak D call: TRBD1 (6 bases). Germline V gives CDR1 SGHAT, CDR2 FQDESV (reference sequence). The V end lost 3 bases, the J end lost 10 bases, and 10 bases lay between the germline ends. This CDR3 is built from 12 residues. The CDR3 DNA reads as TGTGCCAGCAGCTTTACGGACAGCGAGCAGTTCTTC. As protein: CASSFTDSEQFF.

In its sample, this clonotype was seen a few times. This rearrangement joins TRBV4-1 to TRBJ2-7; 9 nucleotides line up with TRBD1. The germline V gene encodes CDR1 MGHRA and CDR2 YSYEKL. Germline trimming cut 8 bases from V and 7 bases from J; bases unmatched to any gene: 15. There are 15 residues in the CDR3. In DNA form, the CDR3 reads TGCGCCAGCTTTGAGAACGGGACAGGGTTTTTAGAGCAGTACTTC. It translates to CASFENGTGFLEQYF.

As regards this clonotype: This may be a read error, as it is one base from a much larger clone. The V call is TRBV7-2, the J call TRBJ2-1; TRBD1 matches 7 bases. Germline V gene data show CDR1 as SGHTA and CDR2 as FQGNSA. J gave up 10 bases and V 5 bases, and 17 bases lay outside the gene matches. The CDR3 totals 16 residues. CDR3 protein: CASSVTSGQSSYEQFF. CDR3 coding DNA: TGTGCCAGCAGCGTAACTTCGGGACAGAGCTCCTACGAGCAGTTCTTC.

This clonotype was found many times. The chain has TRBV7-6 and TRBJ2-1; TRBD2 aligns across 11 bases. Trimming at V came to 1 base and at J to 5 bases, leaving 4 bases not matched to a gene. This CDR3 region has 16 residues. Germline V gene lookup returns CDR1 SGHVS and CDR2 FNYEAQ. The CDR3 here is CASSLEASGGNNEQFF. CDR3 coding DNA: TGTGCCAGCAGCTTAGAGGCTAGCGGGGGGAACAATGAGCAGTTCTTC. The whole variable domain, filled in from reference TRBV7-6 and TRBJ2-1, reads GAGVSQSPRYKVTKRGQDVALRCDPISGHVSLYWYRQALGQGPEFLTYFNYEAQQDKSGLPNDRFSAERPEGSISTLTIQRTEQRDSAMYRCASSLEASGGNNEQFFGPGTRLTVL.

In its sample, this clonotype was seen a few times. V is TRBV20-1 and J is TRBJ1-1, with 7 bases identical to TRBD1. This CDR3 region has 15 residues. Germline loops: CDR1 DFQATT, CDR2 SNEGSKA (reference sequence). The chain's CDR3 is CSEPDPQGMNTEAFF. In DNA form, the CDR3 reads TGCAGCGAGCCTGACCCACAGGGGATGAACACTGAAGCTTTCTTT.

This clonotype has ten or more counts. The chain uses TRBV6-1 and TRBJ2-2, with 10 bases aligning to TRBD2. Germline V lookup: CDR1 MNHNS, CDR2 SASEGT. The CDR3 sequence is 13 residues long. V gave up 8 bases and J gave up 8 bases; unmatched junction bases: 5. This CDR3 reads CASGLAGAGELFF. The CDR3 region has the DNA TGTGCCAGCGGCCTAGCGGGAGCTGGGGAGCTGTTTTTT.

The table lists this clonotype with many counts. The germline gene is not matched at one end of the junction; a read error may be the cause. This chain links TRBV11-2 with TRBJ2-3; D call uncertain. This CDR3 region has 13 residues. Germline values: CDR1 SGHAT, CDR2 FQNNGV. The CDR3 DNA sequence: TGTGCCAGCAGCCTAGAGAGCACAGATACGCAGTATTTT. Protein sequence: CASSLESTDTQYF.

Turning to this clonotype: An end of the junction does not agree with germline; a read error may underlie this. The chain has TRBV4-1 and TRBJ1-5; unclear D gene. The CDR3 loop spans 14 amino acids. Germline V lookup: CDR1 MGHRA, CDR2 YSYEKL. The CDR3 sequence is CVSSHRQNNQPQHF. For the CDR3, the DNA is TGCGTCAGCAGCCACAGACAAAACAATCAGCCCCAGCATTTT.

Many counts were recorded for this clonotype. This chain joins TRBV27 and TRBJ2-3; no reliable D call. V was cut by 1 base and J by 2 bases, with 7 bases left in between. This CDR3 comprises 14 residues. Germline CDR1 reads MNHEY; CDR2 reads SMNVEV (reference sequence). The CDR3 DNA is TGTGCCAGCAGTTTATATACTAACACAGATACGCAGTATTTT. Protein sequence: CASSLYTNTDTQYF.

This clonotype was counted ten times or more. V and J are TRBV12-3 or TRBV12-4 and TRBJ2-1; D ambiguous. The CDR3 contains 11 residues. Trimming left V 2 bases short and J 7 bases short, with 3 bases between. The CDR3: CASSLINEQFF. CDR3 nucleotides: TGTGCCAGCAGTTTAATTAATGAGCAGTTCTTC.

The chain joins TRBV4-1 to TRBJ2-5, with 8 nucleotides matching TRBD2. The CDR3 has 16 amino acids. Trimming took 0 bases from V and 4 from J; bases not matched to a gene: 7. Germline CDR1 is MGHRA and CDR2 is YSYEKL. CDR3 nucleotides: TGCGCCAGCAGCCAAGATTTCAGCGGGGGTGCAGAGACCCAGTACTTC. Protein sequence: CASSQDFSGGAETQYF.